One and the same sample provided the 21 T cell receptor delta chains below, sequenced in a study of γδ T cells in repeated Plasmodium falciparum infection. TCRdb re-called the multiplex PCR reads with CATT. The sample records tens of thousands of delta-chain clones, approximately 1% being singletons. Vgamma9/Vdelta2+ and Vdelta2-negative gammadelta T cells were flow-sorted from PBMC for bulk sequencing. Specimen: gamma-delta T cells from blood. These receptors all stem from a pool of human donors (malaria-infected and uninfected, not separated).

Comment on this clone: The protein in TCRdb stems from a much larger clone and differs at residue 18 from this DNA's translation, likely a read error; here the protein is translated from the DNA. TRDV2 is the V gene, and the J gene was not called; TRDD3 was called by the table and not checked on the DNA. Germline V gene data show CDR1 as GEAIGNYY and CDR2 as EKD. The CDR3 has 20 residues. CDR3 nucleotides: TGTGCCTGTGACTCCGGGGCGGACTGGGGGATACGCGGGAGGACCGATAAACACATCTTT. Translation gives CACDSGADWGIRGRTDKHIF.

As to this clone: The protein in TCRdb stems from a much larger clone and differs at residue 18 from this DNA's translation, likely a read error; here the protein is translated from the DNA. The V gene is TRDV1, the J gene TRDJ1, with D perhaps TRDD2 (6 bases). CDR3 size: 19 residues. From germline, CDR1 is TSWWSYY and CDR2 QGS. The CDR3: CALGEISYVGIKWTDKLTF. DNA for the CDR3: TGTGCTCTTGGGGAAATATCCTACGTAGGGATTAAGTGGACCGATAAACTCACCTTT.

At least ten counts were recorded for this clone. This sample also contains other DNA sequences that code for the same CDR3. The V call is TRDV1, the J call TRDJ1; 10 positions match TRDD3. Per germline, CDR1 TSWWSYY and CDR2 QGS. CDR3 length: 19 amino acids. The CDR3 sequence is CALRIEATGGYGHTDKLIF. CDR3 DNA sequence: TGTGCCCTGAGAATCGAGGCTACGGGGGGATACGGGCATACCGATAAACTCATCTTT.

This clone is termed medium-sized. At the DNA level, this CDR3 is encoded by other sequences in the same sample as well. The chain employs TRDV1 and TRDJ1, with TRDD2 as a possible D gene (7 bases). The V gene lost 2 bases and the J gene lost 0 bases, with 25 bases spanning the gap. This CDR3 contains 20 residues. Germline V gene sequence: CDR1 TSWWSYY, CDR2 QGS. CDR3 nucleotide sequence: TGTGCTCTTGGGGAAAAGACGAAGGCCTTCCTGGGGAGTTACACCGATAAACTCATCTTT. Its protein product is CALGEKTKAFLGSYTDKLIF.

As to this clone: With only one base between it and a far larger clone, this is likely a read error. This CDR3 is also generated by other DNA sequences in the sample. This chain uses TRDV1 with TRDJ1; D gene uncertain. Deletions cut 1 base from V and 8 bases from J, with 14 bases between. Germline CDR1 and CDR2: TSWWSYY and QGS. The CDR3 has 14 residues. The CDR3 coding sequence is TGTGCTCTTGGGGAACCGGATCCTCTGCTGAAACTCATCTTT. The encoded protein is CALGEPDPLLKLIF.

Concerning this clone itself: The TCRdb protein, from a much larger clone, departs from this DNA's translation at residue 11, likely by read error; the protein shown derives from the DNA. The rearrangement links TRDV1 to TRDJ2; D remains ambiguous. The J gene comes from matching the DNA to germline here; TCRdb lacks it. The CDR3 runs 16 residues. Germline V gene sequence: CDR1 TSWWSYY, CDR2 QGS. The CDR3 loop is CALGGPFWALAAQLFF. The CDR3 region has the DNA TGTGCTCTTGGGGGCCCTTTTTGGGCTTTGGCAGCACAACTCTTCTTT.

Points on this clone: TCRdb has a much larger clone's protein, which differs at residue 5 from the translation of this DNA, likely because of a read error; what is shown is the protein translated from the DNA. The chain combines TRDV2 with TRDJ3; D may be TRDD3 (5 bases). The J gene, not given by TCRdb, was assigned here from a germline match of the nucleotide sequence. CDR1 is GEAIGNYY, CDR2 EKD, per germline. This CDR3 is 21 amino acids long. V was shortened by 2 bases and J by 0 bases, with 22 bases between the two germline ends. CDR3 loop: CACDIPEGSGKPSWDTRQMFF. The CDR3 nucleotides read TGTGCCTGTGACATTCCGGAGGGGAGTGGCAAACCCTCCTGGGACACCCGACAGATGTTTTTC.

With respect to this clone: This is likely an artifact of a read error, given a far larger clone one base away. Other DNA sequences in the sample encode the same CDR3. This chain uses TRDV1 with TRDJ1, with a tentative D call TRDD3 (5 bases). The J gene, missing from TCRdb, was assigned here through DNA to germline matching. The length of the CDR3 is 16 residues. Germline CDR1 and CDR2: TSWWSYY and QGS. The CDR3 DNA reads TGTGCTCTCGGGGAGCTTGCCCGGGATCCCCCCGATAAACTCATCTTT. Its translation: CALGELARDPPDKLIF.

As for this clone: The amino acid sequence in TCRdb belongs to a much larger clone and departs from this DNA's translation at residue 5, likely a sequencing read error; the sequence shown is translated from the DNA. The chain recombines TRDV2 with TRDJ1; 8 positions agree with TRDD3. Here the J gene came from matching the DNA to germline, since TCRdb omits it. V trimming: 2 bases; J trimming: 0 bases; junction bases outside the gene matches: 13. Per germline, CDR1 GEAIGNYY and CDR2 EKD. The CDR3 extends over 18 amino acids. The CDR3 DNA follows: TGTGCCTGTGACATCGTCGCACTGGGGGCCCGGTACACCGATAAACTCATCTTT. Translation: CACDIVALGARYTDKLIF.

This clone was picked up many times. The protein in TCRdb stems from a much larger clone and differs at residue 9 from this DNA's translation, likely a read error; here the protein is translated from the DNA. This chain uses TRDV1 with TRDJ1, with D hard to call. The J gene was missing in TCRdb and was found by matching the end of the DNA to germline. The CDR3 totals 16 residues. Germline-derived CDR1 and CDR2 are TSWWSYY and QGS. V shed 3 bases and J shed 3 bases, with 17 bases lying between them. The CDR3 DNA reads TGTGCTCTTGGGGACAAGGTACTGACCCCGTCCGATAAACTCATCTTT. Translation: CALGDKVLTPSDKLIF.

Of note for this clone: The likely explanation is a read error, given a far larger clone one base away. At the DNA level, this CDR3 is encoded by other sequences in the same sample as well. The V call is TRDV2, the J call TRDJ1, with D possibly matching TRDD3 (5 bases). Germline matching of the DNA provided the J gene here, since TCRdb leaves it blank. The germline V gene encodes CDR1 GEAIGNYY and CDR2 EKD. V was clipped by 6 bases and J by 2 bases, with 12 bases between them. The length of the CDR3 is 13 residues. CDR3: CACRPRDTDKLIF. CDR3 sequence (DNA): TGTGCCTGTCGTCCTCGGGATACCGATAAACTCATCTTT.

This clone was observed a handful of times. This sequence may be a read error, since a much larger clone differs from it by one base. Other DNA variants within this sample encode the same CDR3. The chain employs TRDV1 and TRDJ3, with D tentatively TRDD3 (6 bases). No J gene was available from TCRdb, and it was assigned here by a germline match of the DNA. There are 20 residues in the CDR3. CDR1 is TSWWSYY, CDR2 QGS, per germline. Here the CDR3 DNA reads TGTGCCCTTGGGGAACTAGCGTATACCAGGGGATCCTGGGATACCCGACAGATGTTTTTC. It specifies CALGELAYTRGSWDTRQMFF.

Notes on this clone: For this DNA, TCRdb reports the protein of a much larger clone, which diverges at residue 8, most likely from a read error; the protein presented here is translated directly from the DNA. The genes are TRDV1 and TRDJ1; 10 bases line up with TRDD3. Looked up from germline, CDR1 is TSWWSYY and CDR2 is QGS. The CDR3 extends over 19 amino acids. The CDR3, as DNA: TGTGCTCTTGGGGAACCCTCATGCTTCCTAAAGGGGGGATACGATACACTCATCTTT. Its translation is CALGEPSCFLKGGYDTLIF.

This clone was counted a few times. One base separates it from a far larger clone, so it is likely a read error. Within the sample, other DNA sequences also encode this same CDR3. This chain joins TRDV1 and TRDJ1; 7 bases map to TRDD2. TCRdb supplies no J gene; here it was assigned by aligning the nucleotide sequence to germline. The V gene's germline CDR1 is TSWWSYY and CDR2 QGS. This CDR3 has 17 residues. The CDR3 DNA follows: TGCGCTCTTGGGCTATTTCCTACAGGGCGTACGAACGATAAACTCATCTTT. It is translated as CALGLFPTGRTNDKLIF.

This clone was counted between two and nine times. It is likely a read error: a sequence one base away is far more abundant. Other DNA variants within this sample encode the same CDR3. The chain employs TRDV2 and TRDJ1; D is undetermined. V lost 4 bases, J lost 0 bases, and 26 bases lay in between. The CDR3 runs to 19 residues. The V gene's germline CDR1 is GEAIGNYY and CDR2 EKD. CDR3 sequence reads: CACDALQDGFGSNTDKLIF. The CDR3 DNA sequence: TGTGCCTGTGATGCCCTGCAGGATGGGTTCGGAAGTAACACCGATAAACTCATCTTT.

For this clone: This DNA's translation differs at residue 15 from TCRdb's protein, which comes from a much larger clone; a read error is likely, and the protein shown is translated from the DNA. The J gene is uncalled and the V gene is TRDV1; the table's D gene call, TRDD3, was not cross checked with the DNA. Per the germline V gene, CDR1 is TSWWSYY and CDR2 is QGS. This CDR3 comprises 16 residues. CDR3 bases: TGTGCTCTTGGGGAACTTCGGACCTGGGGGAGTACAAAACTCACCTTT. This codes for CALGELRTWGSTKLTF.

This clone was detected only a few times. A far larger clone is a single base away, which makes a read error likely. This same CDR3 is encoded by further DNA sequences in the sample. This rearrangement joins TRDV1 to TRDJ1; possible D gene TRDD3, 6 bases. TCRdb is silent on the J gene; assignment here came from matching the DNA to germline. CDR1 and CDR2 from the germline V gene are TSWWSYY and QGS. This CDR3 spans 20 amino acids. Trimming stripped 1 base from V and 3 bases from J, with 27 bases between. The CDR3 bases are TGTGCTCTTGGGGAACAAAGGGGCTCCCCACGGTGGGATAAAGCCGATAAACTCATCTTT. Its protein product is CALGEQRGSPRWDKADKLIF.

The sample holds a few counts of this clone. TCRdb pairs this DNA with a much larger clone's protein that differs at residue 12, likely a read error; the protein shown was translated from the DNA. V gene TRAV38-2/DV8 combines with J gene TRDJ1, with 13 nucleotides matching TRDD3. The CDR3 runs to 22 residues. Germline assignment: CDR1 TSESDYY and CDR2 QEAYKQQN. Germline trimming cut 2 bases from V and 3 bases from J; bases unmatched to any gene: 22. CDR3 loop: CAYRRFFAFPPRTGGYADKLIF. The DNA of the CDR3 is TGTGCTTATAGGAGATTCTTTGCCTTCCCCCCGCGTACTGGGGGATACGCCGATAAACTCATCTTT.

In this sample, this clone turned up a few times. The translation of this DNA and the TCRdb protein of a much larger clone differ at residue 4, probably owing to a read error; the protein shown here is translated from the DNA. The chain uses TRDV2 and TRDJ3; D may be TRDD3 (6 bases). The J gene comes from matching the DNA to germline here; TCRdb lacks it. The V gene's germline CDR1 is GEAIGNYY and CDR2 EKD. The CDR3 consists of 17 residues. The chain's CDR3 is CACGTVLGSWDTRQMFF. The CDR3, as DNA: TGTGCCTGTGGCACCGTACTGGGCTCCTGGGACACCCGACAGATGTTTTTC.

This clone was seen a few times. TCRdb attributes to this sequence the protein of a much larger clone, which differs from the DNA translation at residue 11; a read error is likely, and the protein displayed is translated from the DNA. CDR3 bases: TGTGCCTGTGACACCTCCCCTACGTACTCCCGGGGGACCCGGTACACCGATAAACTCATCTTT. Its translation: CACDTSPTYSRGTRYTDKLIF. The chain recombines TRDV2 with TRDJ1, with TRDD3 as a possible D gene (6 bases). Assignment of the J gene here rests on matching the DNA to germline, because TCRdb gives none. Per the germline V gene, CDR1 is GEAIGNYY and CDR2 is EKD. The CDR3 is 21 amino acids. Trimming stripped 0 bases from V and 0 bases from J, with 28 bases between.

In its sample, this clone ranks as medium-sized (0.01 to 0.1%). The same CDR3 also results from other DNA sequences found in this sample. The rearrangement joins TRDV1 to TRDJ1; 9 bases are shared with TRDD3. Unmatched junction bases numbered 20, after V lost 3 bases and J lost 0 bases. Per the germline V gene, CDR1 is TSWWSYY and CDR2 is QGS. The CDR3 runs 21 residues. CDR3: CALGDSTAWGIGASYTDKLIF. The CDR3 coding sequence is TGTGCTCTTGGGGATTCTACAGCCTGGGGGATCGGGGCCTCCTACACCGATAAACTCATCTTT.